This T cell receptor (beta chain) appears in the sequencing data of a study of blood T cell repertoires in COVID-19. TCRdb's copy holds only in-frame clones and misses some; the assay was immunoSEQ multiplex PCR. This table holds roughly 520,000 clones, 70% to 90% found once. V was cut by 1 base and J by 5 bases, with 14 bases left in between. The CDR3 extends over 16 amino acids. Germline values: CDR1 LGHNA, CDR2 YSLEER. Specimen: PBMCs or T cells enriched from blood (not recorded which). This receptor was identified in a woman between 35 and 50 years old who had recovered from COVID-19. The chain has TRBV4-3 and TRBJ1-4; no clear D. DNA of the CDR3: TGCGCCAGCAGCCAAGGGTGGTTCGGAGCGAATGAAAAACTGTTTTTT. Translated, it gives CASSQGWFGANEKLFF.